The 10 T cell receptor beta chains below were found in one sample sequenced in a study of shared clonotypes between healthy human individuals (TCRdb year 2020). CD8 naive samples were CD45RO-negative cells positively selected for CCR7, giving a CD45RA+CCR7+ population that excluded TemRA cells. The library was made by the immunoSEQ multiplex PCR assay. In its TCRdb copy, this immuneACCESS table keeps in-frame sequences only and misses some clones. Where compared with another copy, unresolved V genes explain less than half of these, and the others have no known cause. The sample table records about 2 million clones; just under 95% of these occur just once. The ten largest clones add up to 0.95% to 1.5% of the sample. Material for sequencing was naive CD8+ T cells sorted from blood. Interpreted using the paper, the cell subset or site label stands for: CD45RA+CCR7+. The receptors were gathered from a man aged 18 to 29 in good health.

V gene TRBV12-1 combines with J gene TRBJ2-7; the table gives TRBD1 as D, unverified against the DNA. TRBV12-1 is a pseudogene locus. CDR3 length: 16 residues. The CDR3 DNA reads TGTGCCAGCAGCTTTAGGACAGGGGAGGTCGCCTACGAGCAGTACTTC. Protein: CASSFRTGEVAYEQYF.

This chain uses TRBV5-6 with TRBJ2-7, with no clear D. Germline lookup yields CDR1 SGHDT and CDR2 YYEEEE. The CDR3 runs to 12 residues. V gave up 2 bases and J gave up 0 bases, with 3 bases separating them. The CDR3 sequence is CASSFNSYEQYF. DNA for the CDR3: TGTGCCAGCAGCTTTAACTCCTACGAGCAGTACTTC.

This rearrangement joins TRBV7-6 to TRBJ1-1; the D is unclear. CDR1 is SGHVS, CDR2 FNYEAQ, per germline. V was trimmed by 5 bases and J by 4 bases, leaving 11 bases between them. There are 13 residues in the CDR3. The CDR3, as DNA: TGTGCCAGCAGCGAAGGACGGATCACTGAAGCTTTCTTT. It specifies CASSEGRITEAFF.

The rearrangement uses TRBV5-1 and TRBJ2-1; 11 bases fit TRBD2. Germline CDR1 reads SGHRS; CDR2 reads YFSETQ. V lost 0 bases, J lost 4 bases, and 15 bases stayed unmatched. The CDR3 covers 20 residues. CDR3 coding DNA: TGCGCCAGCAGCTTGGCCACGACGGTAGCGGGGGGGCCGGCGTACAATGAGCAGTTCTTC. Translating it yields CASSLATTVAGGPAYNEQFF.

The chain links TRBV28 to TRBJ2-3; the D is unclear. The V gene's germline CDR1 is MDHEN and CDR2 SYDVKM. The length of the CDR3 is 14 residues. V gave up 3 bases and J gave up 2 bases, with 9 bases separating them. The CDR3 DNA is TGTGCCAGCAGTTTTTTTGGGGTCACAGATACGCAGTATTTT. This encodes CASSFFGVTDTQYF.

The chain is built from TRBV4-1 and TRBJ2-7, with D perhaps TRBD2 (5 bases). CDR3 length: 14 residues. Trimming removed 1 base from V and 3 bases from J, with 10 bases in between. The germline V gene encodes CDR1 MGHRA and CDR2 YSYEKL. As DNA, the CDR3 is TGCGCCAGCAGCCAAGGAACTAGTCACTACGAGCAGTACTTC. Translation gives CASSQGTSHYEQYF.

J is TRBJ1-3 and V is TRBV27; D gene uncertain. Germline V gene data show CDR1 as MNHEY and CDR2 as SMNVEV (reference sequence). CDR3 length: 15 amino acids. The V and J ends lost 6 bases and 0 bases respectively, with 12 bases between them. The CDR3 spells CASSSNLVSGNTIYF. CDR3 in DNA: TGTGCCAGCAGCTCCAACTTGGTCTCTGGAAACACCATATATTTT.

The chain joins TRBV2 to TRBJ2-7; D possibly matches TRBD1 or TRBD2 (5 bases each). V lost 6 bases to trimming and J lost 6 bases, with 12 bases between them. The CDR3 is 12 amino acids. Per germline, CDR1 SNHLY and CDR2 FYNNEI. Written as DNA, the CDR3 is TGTGCCAGCAGGGGGGTGGCTAGCGAGCAGTACTTC. Translated, it gives CASRGVASEQYF.

This chain uses TRBV29-1 with TRBJ1-2; D is unclear. Trimming took 1 base from V and 8 from J, leaving 11 bases between them. CDR3 length: 12 amino acids. The germline V gene has CDR1 SQVTM and CDR2 ANQGSEA. This chain's CDR3 is CSVEVGIGGYTF. In DNA form, the CDR3 reads TGCAGCGTTGAAGTGGGGATTGGCGGCTACACCTTC.

The gene calls are TRBV6-6 and TRBJ2-3; D may be TRBD1 or TRBD2 (5 bases each). Germline V lookup: CDR1 MNHNY, CDR2 SVGAGI (reference sequence). V was cut by 10 bases and J by 14 bases, with 22 bases left in between. The CDR3 length is 12 residues. The CDR3 DNA follows: TGTGCCACCTCCCCCGGGGCTGAACCACTGTATTTT. Translating it yields CATSPGAEPLYF.